The clone carrying this T cell receptor (beta chain) came up a few times. Its antigen remains unidentified. The sample belongs to a study of early T cells in non-severe SARS-CoV-2 infection. Looking at the study overall: Unpaired chains resulted from sequencing bulk RNA of unsorted whole blood. Study results and caveats: Private and CD4 specificities were missed by VDJdb matching, which favored anti-spike CD8 responses.

The germline gives CDR1 SEHNR, CDR2 FQNEAQ (reference sequence). The CDR3 extends over 17 amino acids. Deletions cut 2 bases from V and 2 bases from J, with 16 bases between. As part of library construction, unique molecular identifiers were attached to individual cDNA molecules. TCRdb redid the calling of the 5' RACE reads with MiXCR, one entry per CDR3 protein. Of approximately 77,000 distinct CDR3 sequences listed, more than 4% are singletons. Source: whole blood, taken at baseline. This chain connects TRBV7-9 to TRBJ2-1; a weak D match, TRBD2 (5 bases). This clonotype was obtained from an adult who was a healthcare worker with PCR-confirmed SARS-CoV-2 infection or an uninfected control (not recorded which). The CDR3 DNA sequence: TGTGCCAGCAGCTTATCCGGAGGCCAATTAGCCTACAATGAGCAGTTCTTC. It codes for CASSLSGGQLAYNEQFF.